The TCR beta chain under discussion was sequenced for a study of vaccination and CD4 T cells after COVID-19. Study-wide results and limits: Recorded median SARS-CoV-2-reactive clonotype numbers increased from around 20 to 38 without reaching significance.

The study sequenced cultured CD4+ T cell DNA using the Oncomine TCR Beta short-read assay. TCRdb independently ran MiXCR on the PCR reads; one entry per CDR3 protein. This sample has about 10,000 distinct CDR3 sequences, with 70% to 75% found just once. Treatment: roughly ten-day PBMC culture with coronavirus spike peptide pools or control peptides (ViraFEST assay). With around 9.4 ug/ml peptide pools and around 9.6 IU/ml IL-2, PBMCs were cultured at some 2 million per well. Half the growth medium was swapped for new IL-2 medium on days 3 and 7. The J segment lost 4 bases and the V segment lost 2 bases, leaving 5 bases of the junction unmatched. Germline-derived CDR1 and CDR2 are LNHNV and YYDKDF (reference sequence). This CDR3 spans 15 amino acids. Worth noting for this clonotype: Its antigen is not identified.

The TCR originated in a human donor who had recovered from COVID-19. Sequenced input: CD4+ T cells from blood, cultured in vitro. The chain recombines TRBV15 with TRBJ2-1, with 7 bases matching TRBD1. CDR3 sequence: CATSRRTGSYNEQFF. The DNA for the CDR3 is TGTGCCACCAGCAGACGGACAGGATCTTACAATGAGCAGTTCTTC.